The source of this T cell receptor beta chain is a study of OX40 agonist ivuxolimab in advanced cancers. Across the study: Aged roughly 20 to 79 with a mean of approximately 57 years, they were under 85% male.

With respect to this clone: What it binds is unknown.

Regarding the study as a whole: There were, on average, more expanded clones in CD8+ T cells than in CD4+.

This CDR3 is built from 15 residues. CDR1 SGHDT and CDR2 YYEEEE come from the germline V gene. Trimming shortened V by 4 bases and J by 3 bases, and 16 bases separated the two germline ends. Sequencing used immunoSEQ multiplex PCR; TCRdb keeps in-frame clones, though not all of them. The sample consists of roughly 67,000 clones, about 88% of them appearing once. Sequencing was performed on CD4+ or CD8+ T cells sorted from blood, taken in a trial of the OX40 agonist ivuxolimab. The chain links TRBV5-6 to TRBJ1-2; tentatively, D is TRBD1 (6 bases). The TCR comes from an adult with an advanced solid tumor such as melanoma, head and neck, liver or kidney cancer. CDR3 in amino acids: CASSDSEQGYYGYTF. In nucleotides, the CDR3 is TGTGCCAGCAGCGACTCTGAGCAGGGGTACTATGGCTACACCTTC.